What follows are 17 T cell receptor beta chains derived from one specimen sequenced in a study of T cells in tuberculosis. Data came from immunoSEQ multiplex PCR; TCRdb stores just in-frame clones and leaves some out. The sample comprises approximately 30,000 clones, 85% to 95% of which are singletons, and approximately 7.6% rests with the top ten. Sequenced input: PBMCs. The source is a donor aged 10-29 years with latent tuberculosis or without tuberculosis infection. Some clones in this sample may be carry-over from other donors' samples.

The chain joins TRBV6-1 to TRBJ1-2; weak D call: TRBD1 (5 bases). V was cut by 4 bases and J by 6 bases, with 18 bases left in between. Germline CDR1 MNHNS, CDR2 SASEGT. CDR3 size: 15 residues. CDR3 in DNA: TGTGCCAGCAGTGGCACCTTCGTTGGGGCGGATGGCTACACCTTC. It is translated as CASSGTFVGADGYTF.

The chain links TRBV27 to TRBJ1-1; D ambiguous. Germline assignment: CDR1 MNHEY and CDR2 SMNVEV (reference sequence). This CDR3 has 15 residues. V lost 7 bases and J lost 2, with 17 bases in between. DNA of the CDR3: TGTGCCAGCAATCGGATGGGCTCCGCAAACACTGAAGCTTTCTTT. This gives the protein CASNRMGSANTEAFF.

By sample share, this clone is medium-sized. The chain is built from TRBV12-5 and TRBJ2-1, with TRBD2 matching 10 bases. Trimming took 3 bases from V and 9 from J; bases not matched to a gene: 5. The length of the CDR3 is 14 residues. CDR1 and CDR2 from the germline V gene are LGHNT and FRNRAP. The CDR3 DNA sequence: TGTGCTAGTGGTTTCGGGCTAGCGGGAGTTGAGCAGTTCTTC. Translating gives CASGFGLAGVEQFF.

The CDR3 protein is CASSTDRSNSNTGELFF. The CDR3 nucleotides read TGTGCCAGCAGCACGGACAGGAGTAATTCGAACACCGGGGAGCTGTTTTTT. J is TRBJ2-2 and V is TRBV5-4, with TRBD1 matching over 7 bases. J lost 0 bases, V lost 4 bases, and 9 bases had no gene match. CDR3 length: 17 amino acids. The V gene's germline CDR1 is SGHNT and CDR2 YYREEE (reference sequence).

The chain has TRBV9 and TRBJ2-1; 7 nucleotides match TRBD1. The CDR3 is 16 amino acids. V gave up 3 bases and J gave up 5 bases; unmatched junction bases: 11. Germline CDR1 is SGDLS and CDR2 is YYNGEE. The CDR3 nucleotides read TGTGCCAGCAGCGGACGACAGGGTGGGACAGACAATGAGCAGTTCTTC. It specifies CASSGRQGGTDNEQFF.

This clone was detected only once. The CDR3 loop is CASSKTSTDTQYF. The CDR3 DNA sequence: TGTGCCAGCAGTAAGACTAGCACAGATACGCAGTATTTT. This chain connects TRBV2 to TRBJ2-3; D is ambiguous. Germline V lookup: CDR1 SNHLY, CDR2 FYNNEI. Trimming shortened V by 5 bases and J by 0 bases, and 6 bases separated the two germline ends. The CDR3 is 13 residues long.

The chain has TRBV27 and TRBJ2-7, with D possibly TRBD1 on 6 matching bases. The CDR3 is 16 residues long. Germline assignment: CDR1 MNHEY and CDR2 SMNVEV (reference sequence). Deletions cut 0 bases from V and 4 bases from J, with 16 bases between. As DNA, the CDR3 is TGTGCCAGCAGTTTATCGAGGCAGGGGAAACTTTACGAGCAGTACTTC. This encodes CASSLSRQGKLYEQYF.

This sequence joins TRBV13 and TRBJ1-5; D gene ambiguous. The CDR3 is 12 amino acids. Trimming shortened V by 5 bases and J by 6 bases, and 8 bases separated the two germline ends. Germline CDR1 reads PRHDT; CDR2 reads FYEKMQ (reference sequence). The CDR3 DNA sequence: TGTGCCAGCAGCCGAGGCGCTCAGCCCCAGCATTTT. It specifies CASSRGAQPQHF.

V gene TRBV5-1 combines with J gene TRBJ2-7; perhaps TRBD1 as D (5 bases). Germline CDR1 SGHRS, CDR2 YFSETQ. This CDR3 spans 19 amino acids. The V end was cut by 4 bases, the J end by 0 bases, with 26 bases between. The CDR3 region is CASSNRINTDSLISYEQYF. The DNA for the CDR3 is TGCGCCAGCAGCAACCGGATTAATACTGACAGCCTAATCTCCTACGAGCAGTACTTC. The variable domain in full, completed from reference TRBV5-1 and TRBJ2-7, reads KAGVTQTPRYLIKTRGQQVTLSCSPISGHRSVSWYQQTPGQGLQFLFEYFSETQRNKGNFPGRFSGRQFSNSRSEMNVSTLELGDSALYLCASSNRINTDSLISYEQYFGPGTRLTVT.

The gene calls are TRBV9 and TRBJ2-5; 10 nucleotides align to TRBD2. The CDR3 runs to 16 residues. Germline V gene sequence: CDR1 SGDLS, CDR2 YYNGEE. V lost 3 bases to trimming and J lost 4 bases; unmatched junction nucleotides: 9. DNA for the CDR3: TGTGCCAGCAGCGAAGGGCCTAGCGGGAGTGTAGAGACCCAGTACTTC. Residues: CASSEGPSGSVETQYF.

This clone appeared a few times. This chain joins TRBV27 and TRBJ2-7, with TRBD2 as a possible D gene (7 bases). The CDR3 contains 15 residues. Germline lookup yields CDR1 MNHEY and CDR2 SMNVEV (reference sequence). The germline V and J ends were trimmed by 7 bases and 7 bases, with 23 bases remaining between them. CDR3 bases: TGTGCCAGCATTCGGACGGGGGGCTCGGCGGGGGAGCAGTACTTC. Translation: CASIRTGGSAGEQYF.

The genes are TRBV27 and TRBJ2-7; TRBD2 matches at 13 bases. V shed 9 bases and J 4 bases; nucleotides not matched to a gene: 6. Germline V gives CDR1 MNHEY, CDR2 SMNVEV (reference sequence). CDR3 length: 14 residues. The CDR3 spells CASRLAGGPYEQYF. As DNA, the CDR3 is TGTGCCAGTCGACTAGCGGGGGGCCCTTACGAGCAGTACTTC.

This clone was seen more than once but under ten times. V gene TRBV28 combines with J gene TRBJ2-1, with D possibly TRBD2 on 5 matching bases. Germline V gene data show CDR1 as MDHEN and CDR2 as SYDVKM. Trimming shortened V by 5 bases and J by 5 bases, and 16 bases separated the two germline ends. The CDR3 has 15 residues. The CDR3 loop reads CASSRPGTTHNEQFF. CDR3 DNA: TGTGCCAGCAGTAGGCCGGGAACTACACACAATGAGCAGTTCTTC. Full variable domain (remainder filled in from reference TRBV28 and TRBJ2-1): DVKVTQSSRYLVKRTGEKVFLECVQDMDHENMFWYRQDPGLGLRLIYFSYDVKMKEKGDIPEGYSVSREKKERFSLILESASTNQTSMYLCASSRPGTTHNEQFFGPGTRLTVL.

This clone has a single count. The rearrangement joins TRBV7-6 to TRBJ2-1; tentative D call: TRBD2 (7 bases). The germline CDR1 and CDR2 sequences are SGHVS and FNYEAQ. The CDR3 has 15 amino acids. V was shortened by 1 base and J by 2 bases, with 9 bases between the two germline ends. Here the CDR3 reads CASSLEGGTYNEQFF. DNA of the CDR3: TGTGCCAGCAGCTTAGAGGGGGGGACCTACAATGAGCAGTTCTTC.

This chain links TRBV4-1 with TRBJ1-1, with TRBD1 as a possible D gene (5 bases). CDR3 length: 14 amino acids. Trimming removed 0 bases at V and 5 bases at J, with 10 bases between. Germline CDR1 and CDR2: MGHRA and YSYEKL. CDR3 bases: TGCGCCAGCAGCCAAGATGGTCGGGGGACTGAAGCTTTCTTT. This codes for CASSQDGRGTEAFF.

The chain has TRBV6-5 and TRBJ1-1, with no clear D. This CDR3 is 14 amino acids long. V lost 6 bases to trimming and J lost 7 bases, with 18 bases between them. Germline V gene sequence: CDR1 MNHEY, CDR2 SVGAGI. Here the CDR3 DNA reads TGTGCCAGCAGCCAAAGACACATAGGTGGTGAAGCTTTCTTT. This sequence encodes CASSQRHIGGEAFF.

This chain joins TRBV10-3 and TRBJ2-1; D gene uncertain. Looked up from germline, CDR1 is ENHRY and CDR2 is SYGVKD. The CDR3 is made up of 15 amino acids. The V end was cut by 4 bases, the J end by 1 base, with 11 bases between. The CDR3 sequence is CAISVGGVSYNEQFF. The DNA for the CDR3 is TGTGCCATCAGTGTCGGCGGCGTGTCCTACAATGAGCAGTTCTTC.